Following are 32 T cell receptor beta chains from one sample sequenced in a study of identical twins. TCRdb reanalysed the 5' RACE reads using MiXCR and keeps one entry per CDR3 protein. Of approximately 1.8 million distinct CDR3 sequences listed, about 32% were seen once; the top ten hold about 0.27%. The specimen was cord blood. Source of these receptors: a newborn girl in good health.

In DNA, the CDR3 is TGCGCCAGCAGCTTGGGGGATCGGACAGGGCAGAATGAGCAGTTCTTC. Protein product: CASSLGDRTGQNEQFF. The gene calls are TRBV5-1 and TRBJ2-1, with TRBD1 matching 8 bases. Germline CDR1 is SGHRS and CDR2 is YFSETQ. The CDR3 covers 16 residues. The trim removed 0 bases at V and 7 bases at J, leaving 9 bases unmatched. Based on the CDR3 plus reference TRBV5-1 and TRBJ2-1, the full variable domain is KAGVTQTPRYLIKTRGQQVTLSCSPISGHRSVSWYQQTPGQGLQFLFEYFSETQRNKGNFPGRFSGRQFSNSRSEMNVSTLELGDSALYLCASSLGDRTGQNEQFFGPGTRLTVL.

This clonotype was observed at least ten times. The V call is TRBV9, the J call TRBJ2-3, with D possibly being TRBD1 or TRBD2 (5 bases each). The CDR3 runs 15 residues. V was clipped by 3 bases and J by 0 bases, with 11 bases between them. Per germline, CDR1 SGDLS and CDR2 YYNGEE. The DNA for the CDR3 is TGTGCCAGCAGCGCTGGGGGAACTAGCACAGATACGCAGTATTTT. Amino acids: CASSAGGTSTDTQYF.

The chain recombines TRBV20-1 with TRBJ2-1, with a weak D call TRBD1 (6 bases). Trimming pared 0 bases from V and 3 bases from J, leaving 12 bases between. Germline CDR1 is DFQATT and CDR2 is SNEGSKA (reference sequence). This CDR3 region has 15 residues. CDR3 protein: CSARETGWRYNEQFF. The CDR3 DNA is TGCAGTGCTAGAGAAACAGGGTGGCGCTACAATGAGCAGTTCTTC.

This clonotype has a count of ten or more. The chain uses TRBV5-1 and TRBJ2-1; 12 positions agree with TRBD2. This CDR3 contains 15 residues. Trimming removed 0 bases from V and 5 bases from J; junction bases left unmatched: 0. Germline-derived CDR1 and CDR2 are SGHRS and YFSETQ. CDR3 protein: CASSLGLAGDNEQFF. CDR3 nucleotides: TGCGCCAGCAGCTTGGGACTAGCGGGAGACAATGAGCAGTTCTTC.

In this sample, this clonotype turned up a few times. The chain is built from TRBV5-1 and TRBJ2-7; tentative D call: TRBD2 (7 bases). CDR3 size: 17 residues. The V gene lost 1 base and the J gene lost 3 bases, with 20 bases spanning the gap. The germline V gene has CDR1 SGHRS and CDR2 YFSETQ. The CDR3 nucleotides are TGCGCCAGCAGCTTGCAGGTTCGGGGGGCCAGGATCTACGAGCAGTACTTC. Amino acids: CASSLQVRGARIYEQYF.

This clonotype has just a few counts. This chain uses TRBV5-1 with TRBJ2-3; 10 positions match TRBD2. The CDR3 totals 16 residues. Looked up from germline, CDR1 is SGHRS and CDR2 is YFSETQ. V was pared by 5 bases and J by 0 bases, with 6 bases of the junction left unmatched. CDR3 sequence (DNA): TGCGCCAGCAGTCATGGACTAGCGGATAGCACAGATACGCAGTATTTT. Its translation is CASSHGLADSTDTQYF.

CDR3 DNA: TGTGCCACCAGCAGACGCCCAATAGCGGGAGGTAATGATGAGCAGTACTTC. It is translated as CATSRRPIAGGNDEQYF. The chain couples TRBV15 to TRBJ2-7, with 10 bases aligning to TRBD2. The germline V gene encodes CDR1 LNHNV and CDR2 YYDKDF (reference sequence). The CDR3 consists of 17 residues. V trimming: 2 bases; J trimming: 7 bases; junction bases outside the gene matches: 14.

This clonotype was seen a few times. The V call is TRBV20-1, the J call TRBJ2-7; the match to TRBD2 covers 8 bases. The CDR3 extends over 14 amino acids. V shed 3 bases, J shed 3 bases, and the junction held 7 bases outside the gene matches. The germline V gene has CDR1 DFQATT and CDR2 SNEGSKA (reference sequence). Here the CDR3 reads CSASSTSGNYEQYF. The CDR3 coding sequence is TGCAGTGCTAGTAGTACTAGCGGAAACTACGAGCAGTACTTC.

The chain employs TRBV24-1 and TRBJ2-7; D unresolved. CDR1 KGHDR and CDR2 SFDVKD come from the germline V gene. The CDR3 has 14 residues. Deletions cut 11 bases from V and 0 bases from J, with 16 bases between. The CDR3 protein is CARSRQSISYEQYF. CDR3 coding DNA: TGTGCCAGAAGTCGGCAGTCAATCTCCTACGAGCAGTACTTC.

This clonotype was seen more than once but under ten times. The rearrangement uses TRBV20-1 and TRBJ2-1; 9 positions agree with TRBD2. The J segment lost 6 bases and the V segment lost 1 base, leaving 1 base of the junction unmatched. This CDR3 has 13 residues. From germline, CDR1 is DFQATT and CDR2 SNEGSKA (reference sequence). As DNA, the CDR3 is TGCAGTGCTAGAGTACTAGCGGGCAATGAGCAGTTCTTC. Encoded protein: CSARVLAGNEQFF.

This clonotype turned up a few times. The J gene is TRBJ2-7, the V gene TRBV4-1, with D possibly being TRBD1 (5 bases). From germline, CDR1 is MGHRA and CDR2 YSYEKL. This CDR3 has 12 residues. Trimming pared 4 bases from V and 5 bases from J, leaving 9 bases between. CDR3 in DNA: TGCGCCAGCAGCCCCCGACAGAACGAGCAGTACTTC. Translated, it gives CASSPRQNEQYF.

The genes are TRBV2 and TRBJ1-5; D unresolved. This CDR3 contains 14 residues. Trimming cost V 7 bases and J 0 bases, with 10 bases left between them. Germline V gene sequence: CDR1 SNHLY, CDR2 FYNNEI. The CDR3 spells CASKQQYSNQPQHF. CDR3 bases: TGTGCCAGCAAACAACAGTATAGCAATCAGCCCCAGCATTTT.

This chain uses TRBV28 with TRBJ2-7; D is perhaps TRBD2 (6 bases). CDR1 is MDHEN, CDR2 SYDVKM, per germline. Between the trimmed V and J ends, which lost 4 bases and 0 bases, there was a span of 16 bases. The CDR3 runs 16 residues. As DNA, the CDR3 is TGTGCCAGCAGTTCCACAGTGCGGGAAGACTCCTACGAGCAGTACTTC. Its translation is CASSSTVREDSYEQYF.

A note on this clonotype: This may be a read error: a much more frequent sequence differs by one nucleotide. V is TRBV5-1 and J is TRBJ2-1, with unresolved D. Trimming stripped 6 bases from V and 8 bases from J, with 15 bases between. Germline CDR1 reads SGHRS; CDR2 reads YFSETQ. The CDR3 spans 13 residues. The DNA of the CDR3 is TGCGCCAGCAACCCACTACAGATGGATGAGCAGTTCTTC. Translated, it gives CASNPLQMDEQFF.

This clonotype has just a few counts. This chain connects TRBV29-1 to TRBJ1-1; weak D call: TRBD1 (5 bases). Germline assignment: CDR1 SQVTM and CDR2 ANQGSEA. Trimming removed 7 bases from V and 4 bases from J, with 25 bases in between. The CDR3 covers 16 residues. CDR3: CSASGRLGLEGTEAFF. CDR3 nucleotide sequence: TGCAGCGCAAGCGGCAGGTTGGGGCTAGAAGGCACTGAAGCTTTCTTT. The complete variable domain, with remaining parts taken from reference TRBV29-1 and TRBJ1-1, reads SAVISQKPSRDICQRGTSLTIQCQVDSQVTMMFWYRQQPGQSLTLIATANQGSEATYESGFVIDKFPISRPNLTFSTLTVSNMSPEDSSIYLCSASGRLGLEGTEAFFGQGTRLTVV.

The chain carries TRBV6-6 and TRBJ2-2; 7 bases are shared with TRBD1. With 5 bases clipped from V and 5 bases from J, the junction kept 8 bases outside the gene matches. There are 15 residues in the CDR3. CDR1 and CDR2 from the germline V gene are MNHNY and SVGAGI (reference sequence). The CDR3 is CASSTGATKTGELFF. Written as DNA, the CDR3 is TGTGCCAGCAGTACAGGGGCGACCAAGACCGGGGAGCTGTTTTTT.

The chain couples TRBV5-1 to TRBJ2-1; the D gene could be TRBD1 or TRBD2 (5 bases each). The germline V gene encodes CDR1 SGHRS and CDR2 YFSETQ. The V and J ends lost 4 bases and 13 bases respectively, with 21 bases between them. This CDR3 has 14 amino acids. CDR3: CASSIGGTQETQFF. The CDR3 nucleotides are TGCGCCAGCAGCATCGGTGGGACCCAAGAGACCCAGTTCTTC.

This clonotype has just a few counts. The chain combines TRBV6-1 with TRBJ2-1; 13 bases fit TRBD2. The germline V gene encodes CDR1 MNHNS and CDR2 SASEGT. The CDR3 totals 18 residues. The junction had 12 bases not matched to a gene; V was cut back by 3 bases and J by 7 bases. This CDR3 reads CASSEPFSTSGRWNEQFF. As DNA, the CDR3 is TGTGCCAGCAGTGAGCCCTTTTCGACTAGCGGGAGGTGGAATGAGCAGTTCTTC.

The chain uses TRBV12-3 or TRBV12-4 and TRBJ2-7; 9 nucleotides align to TRBD2. With V trimmed by 3 bases and J by 3 bases, 9 bases remained unmatched. The CDR3 runs to 16 residues. In DNA, the CDR3 is TGTGCCAGCAGTTTGGCCGCGGGAGGGATGGGCTACGAGCAGTACTTC. It is translated as CASSLAAGGMGYEQYF.

This clonotype was observed at least ten times. V is TRBV9 and J is TRBJ1-2; D is uncertain. Germline-derived CDR1 and CDR2 are SGDLS and YYNGEE. The CDR3 covers 13 residues. V lost 0 bases and J 2 bases, leaving 5 bases between the germline ends. In DNA, the CDR3 is TGTGCCAGCAGCGTAGTCACGAACTATGGCTACACCTTC. It codes for CASSVVTNYGYTF.

This chain connects TRBV2 to TRBJ2-1; D gene unclear. This CDR3 is 13 amino acids long. Germline CDR1 reads SNHLY; CDR2 reads FYNNEI. Trimming shortened V by 6 bases and J by 4 bases, and 10 bases separated the two germline ends. The CDR3 spells CASRMDRYNEQFF. CDR3 nucleotides: TGTGCCAGCAGGATGGACCGGTACAATGAGCAGTTCTTC.

This chain joins TRBV18 and TRBJ2-7; D unclear. The CDR3 is made up of 14 amino acids. Germline CDR1 is KGHSH and CDR2 is LQKENI. V gave up 3 bases and J gave up 5 bases, with 14 bases separating them. The chain's CDR3 is CASSPTASWHEQYF. CDR3 nucleotide sequence: TGTGCCAGCTCACCGACTGCCAGCTGGCACGAGCAGTACTTC.

This clonotype has just one count. The V and J genes are TRBV20-1 and TRBJ2-7; 10 positions match TRBD2. V lost 2 bases to trimming and J lost 0 bases; unmatched junction nucleotides: 4. Germline assignment: CDR1 DFQATT and CDR2 SNEGSKA (reference sequence). The CDR3 loop spans 15 amino acids. CDR3 in DNA: TGCAGTGCTAGACCCTCTAGCGGGAGCTCCTACGAGCAGTACTTC. The encoded protein is CSARPSSGSSYEQYF.

This clonotype has just a few counts. The chain uses TRBV5-1 and TRBJ2-7; D is perhaps TRBD1 (6 bases). The CDR3 sequence is 16 residues long. V lost 4 bases, J lost 0 bases, and 17 bases lay in between. Germline CDR1 is SGHRS and CDR2 is YFSETQ. The CDR3 DNA reads as TGCGCCAGCAGCATTGGCAAGACAGGACTCTCCTACGAGCAGTACTTC. Protein product: CASSIGKTGLSYEQYF.

This clonotype has ten or more counts. The gene calls are TRBV12-3 or TRBV12-4 and TRBJ2-7, with a possible D match to TRBD2 (5 bases). Trimming pared 3 bases from V and 3 bases from J, leaving 12 bases between. This CDR3 has 14 residues. The CDR3 region has the DNA TGTGCCAGCAGTTTTACCCGGCGGGTCTACGAGCAGTACTTC. This gives the protein CASSFTRRVYEQYF.

This clonotype was found a few times. The V call is TRBV7-2, the J call TRBJ2-3, with D tentatively TRBD1 or TRBD2 (5 bases each). Germline V gene data show CDR1 as SGHTA and CDR2 as FQGNSA. CDR3 length equals 14 residues. Trimming cost V 4 bases and J 6 bases, with 14 bases left between them. The DNA for the CDR3 is TGTGCCAGCAGCTCGGGGCCCCCCCTGGATACGCAGTATTTT. Encoded protein: CASSSGPPLDTQYF.

The V gene is TRBV28, the J gene TRBJ2-7; 8 bases map to TRBD2. The germline gives CDR1 MDHEN, CDR2 SYDVKM. The trim removed 6 bases at V and 6 bases at J, leaving 19 bases unmatched. This CDR3 spans 17 amino acids. CDR3 in DNA: TGTGCCAGCAGAAAAAGGTCTGGTTTCGGGAGGGGGTTCGAGCAGTACTTC. Translation gives CASRKRSGFGRGFEQYF.

This clonotype was seen a few times. This chain connects TRBV6-6 to TRBJ2-3; 9 bases fit TRBD2. CDR1 is MNHNY, CDR2 SVGAGI, per germline (reference sequence). Unmatched junction bases numbered 6, after V lost 2 bases and J lost 0 bases. This CDR3 spans 17 amino acids. CDR3 amino acids: CASSYPLAGPSTDTQYF. CDR3 nucleotides: TGTGCCAGCAGTTACCCGCTAGCGGGGCCTAGCACAGATACGCAGTATTTT.

This chain uses TRBV20-1 with TRBJ2-1; 11 positions agree with TRBD2. The CDR3 is 16 residues long. Per the germline V gene, CDR1 is DFQATT and CDR2 is SNEGSKA (reference sequence). Trimming removed 2 bases from V and 5 bases from J; junction bases left unmatched: 8. The CDR3 reads CSARPRLAGLNNEQFF. The CDR3 coding sequence is TGCAGTGCTAGACCCCGACTAGCGGGATTAAACAATGAGCAGTTCTTC.

The V gene is TRBV21-1, the J gene TRBJ1-2; whether TRBD1, the table's D call, matches the DNA was not checked. TRBV21-1 is marked as a pseudogene. The CDR3 sequence is 12 residues long. Here the CDR3 DNA reads TGTGCCAGACCGCAGGGGGCTTACGGCTACACCTTC. Its translation: CARPQGAYGYTF.

This clonotype was seen repeatedly, ten times or more. The V gene is TRBV10-3, the J gene TRBJ1-2, with D unresolved. The CDR3 length is 11 residues. V was pared by 6 bases and J by 0 bases, with 2 bases between. CDR1 is ENHRY and CDR2 is SYGVKD in the germline V gene. Here the CDR3 DNA reads TGTGCCATCAGGACTAACTATGGCTACACCTTC. Translated: CAIRTNYGYTF.

The chain links TRBV3-1 to TRBJ1-2; the D gene is possibly TRBD1 (6 bases). Trimming took 5 bases from V and 4 from J, leaving 17 bases between them. CDR1 and CDR2 (germline): LGHDT, YNNKEL (reference sequence). The CDR3 loop spans 15 amino acids. The CDR3 spells CASSTRPTRGYGYTF. CDR3 coding DNA: TGTGCCAGCAGCACACGACCAACCAGGGGCTATGGCTACACCTTC.